The entry below describes one T cell receptor (beta chain). The antigen is unknown. The data were obtained in a study of T cell responses to AZD1222 COVID-19 vaccine. TCRdb's table, derived via immunoSEQ multiplex PCR, lists solely in-frame clones and lacks some. This repertoire includes under 150,000 clones. Germline CDR1 SGHVS, CDR2 FQNEAQ. V was trimmed by 3 bases and J by 7 bases, leaving 9 bases between them. There are 13 residues in the CDR3. General study points: It was only after the peak T cell response that any repertoires were sampled. Reports indicate that nearly half of spike-specific TCRs are directed at unmutated variant regions.

The sequencing sample was made of peripheral blood. The clonotype comes from an adult in good health. The genes are TRBV7-8 and TRBJ2-2, with a weak D call TRBD2 (5 bases). The CDR3 loop is CASSFAGRGELFF. The CDR3 DNA sequence: TGTGCCAGCAGCTTTGCGGGCCGCGGGGAGCTGTTTTTT.